The clone carrying this T cell receptor beta chain was detected a few times. Antigen: not known. These data come from a study of T cells after yellow fever vaccination. Study results and limitations: At under 97% for CD4 and 75% to 90% for CD8, most primary-vaccination clones showed up again after the booster. A small share of clonotypes appeared in both CD4 and CD8 compartments. Any FACS-sorted repertoire could hold abundant clonotypes that contaminate it from the bulk population.

J gave up 4 bases and V 4 bases, and 6 bases lay outside the gene matches. This CDR3 spans 15 amino acids. Germline V gene sequence: CDR1 SGHTA, CDR2 FQGNSA. UMIs and a universal primer site were added when TCR cDNA was made by 5'RACE template switching. Via MiXCR, TCRdb re-called the 5' RACE reads, giving one row per CDR3 protein. The sample includes about 330,000 distinct CDR3 sequences, approximately 4% of them seen just once. The chain employs TRBV7-2 and TRBJ2-5, with 10 nucleotides matching TRBD2. Specimen: PBMCs, collected 5 days after the yellow fever booster vaccination. This receptor was taken from a man aged 18-30 years who received the YFV17D yellow fever vaccine. CDR3 nucleotides: TGTGCCAGCAGCTACAGCGGGGGGGCCGCAGAGACCCAGTACTTC. Its protein product is CASSYSGGAAETQYF.